One sample yielded the 14 T cell receptor beta chains listed below, sequenced in a study of blood T cells in healthy people across ages (dated by TCRdb to 2014 to 2015). The library was prepared using 5' RACE. Sequencing instrument: Illumina HiSeq 2500. The second PCR ran for about 6 to 11 cycles and used a J-beta primer mix along with a sample-barcoded 5' primer. Using fastp trimming at Q25 and MiXCR clonotype assembly, TCRdb reanalyzed the public sequencing data and kept in-frame beta chains. Every entry covers one CDR3 protein and lists the most common genes and DNA from its rows. The sample records roughly 680,000 distinct CDR3 sequences, over 20% of which are singletons. Clones ranked in the top ten supply under 4% of the sample. The sequenced material came from blood. These receptors all stem from a man aged 70 or older in good health.

Concerning this clonotype itself: Being one base from a much bigger clone, this may be a read error. The chain links TRBV7-9 to TRBJ1-1; D gene unclear. V lost 3 bases, J lost 4 bases, and 3 bases lay in between. The CDR3 runs 11 residues. The germline V gene encodes CDR1 SEHNR and CDR2 FQNEAQ (reference sequence). The CDR3 region is CASSFVTEAFF. The DNA for the CDR3 is TGTGCCAGCAGCTTTGTCACTGAAGCTTTCTTT.

The chain employs TRBV6-2 or TRBV6-3 and TRBJ1-5, with D possibly TRBD1 on 5 matching bases. Trimming shortened V by 0 bases and J by 2 bases, and 17 bases separated the two germline ends. The length of the CDR3 is 18 residues. Per the germline V gene, CDR1 is MNHEY and CDR2 is SVGEGT. The CDR3 coding sequence is TGTGCCAGCAGTTACTCGCCATCCGGGGGGTCGGGCAATCAGCCCCAGCATTTT. Protein sequence: CASSYSPSGGSGNQPQHF.

A note on this clonotype: Relative to the germline gene, one junction end is altered; a read error may explain this. The chain joins TRBV7-2 to TRBJ2-1; D call uncertain. The germline V gene has CDR1 SGHTA and CDR2 FQGNSA. The CDR3 length is 15 residues. As DNA, the CDR3 is TGTGCCAGCAACTTACAAGGGTCCTCCTACAATGAGCAGTTCTTC. Amino acid sequence: CASNLQGSSYNEQFF.

The chain couples TRBV28 to TRBJ2-5; D remains unclear. The CDR3 spans 13 residues. The V end lost 5 bases, the J end lost 5 bases, and 12 bases lay between the germline ends. Germline lookup yields CDR1 MDHEN and CDR2 SYDVKM. The CDR3 DNA is TGTGCCAGCAGTGCGAACAGAGAGGAGACCCAGTACTTC. Encoded protein: CASSANREETQYF.

This chain links TRBV12-3 or TRBV12-4 with TRBJ2-7; 8 nucleotides match TRBD1. CDR3 length: 16 residues. Unmatched junction bases numbered 10, after V lost 6 bases and J lost 0 bases. The CDR3 is CASRPAPGQGSYEQYF. In nucleotides, the CDR3 is TGTGCCAGCAGGCCGGCTCCAGGACAGGGCTCCTACGAGCAGTACTTC.

CDR3 protein: CASSLIAHEQYF. The CDR3 DNA follows: TGTGCCAGCAGTTTAATCGCACACGAGCAGTACTTC. This chain links TRBV28 with TRBJ2-7; no definite D call. Germline V gene data show CDR1 as MDHEN and CDR2 as SYDVKM. Deletions cut 2 bases from V and 5 bases from J, with 7 bases between. The CDR3 runs 12 residues. Complete variable domain (other parts from reference TRBV28 and TRBJ2-7): DVKVTQSSRYLVKRTGEKVFLECVQDMDHENMFWYRQDPGLGLRLIYFSYDVKMKEKGDIPEGYSVSREKKERFSLILESASTNQTSMYLCASSLIAHEQYFGPGTRLTVT.

The chain links TRBV28 to TRBJ2-7; weak D call: TRBD2 (5 bases). Germline V gives CDR1 MDHEN, CDR2 SYDVKM. V dropped 9 bases and J dropped 0 bases, with 15 bases sitting between them. This CDR3 contains 14 residues. In nucleotides, the CDR3 is TGTGCCAGTCGACGGACGGCGGGCTCCTACGAGCAGTACTTC. Its translation is CASRRTAGSYEQYF.

This sequence joins TRBV20-1 and TRBJ2-3; a weak D match, TRBD2 (5 bases). V lost 0 bases and J 3 bases, leaving 13 bases between the germline ends. This CDR3 is built from 15 residues. Germline values: CDR1 DFQATT, CDR2 SNEGSKA (reference sequence). The CDR3 sequence is CSARDEGKKTDTQYF. Here the CDR3 DNA reads TGCAGTGCTAGAGATGAGGGCAAGAAAACAGATACGCAGTATTTT.

This clonotype was seen ten or more times. V and J are TRBV28 and TRBJ2-4; D perhaps matches TRBD2 (6 bases). Trimming left V 5 bases short and J 4 bases short, with 15 bases between. Germline V gene data show CDR1 as MDHEN and CDR2 as SYDVKM. The CDR3 loop spans 15 amino acids. CDR3 sequence (DNA): TGTGCCAGCAGTCCAAACTCGGGGGTTAAAAACATTCAGTACTTC. Protein: CASSPNSGVKNIQYF. Complete variable domain (other parts from reference TRBV28 and TRBJ2-4): DVKVTQSSRYLVKRTGEKVFLECVQDMDHENMFWYRQDPGLGLRLIYFSYDVKMKEKGDIPEGYSVSREKKERFSLILESASTNQTSMYLCASSPNSGVKNIQYFGAGTRLSVL.

This clonotype was detected a few times. The rearrangement links TRBV9 to TRBJ1-4, with D uncertain. Trimming left V 4 bases short and J 4 bases short, with 11 bases between. Germline-derived CDR1 and CDR2 are SGDLS and YYNGEE. The CDR3 loop spans 14 amino acids. CDR3 sequence reads: CASSYTELNEKLFF. CDR3 in DNA: TGTGCCAGCAGCTACACGGAGCTTAATGAAAAACTGTTTTTT.

This sequence joins TRBV2 and TRBJ1-3; D remains ambiguous. The germline V and J ends were trimmed by 2 bases and 4 bases, with 12 bases remaining between them. CDR3 size: 15 residues. Germline V gives CDR1 SNHLY, CDR2 FYNNEI. The CDR3 DNA follows: TGTGCCAGCAGTGAAAGTCCGGTAATAGGAAACACCATATATTTT. This gives the protein CASSESPVIGNTIYF.

This clonotype was seen more than once but under ten times. In nucleotides, the CDR3 is TGCAGTGCTAGGGATGGGCACAGGGTGAGCACTGAAGCTTTCTTT. Protein sequence: CSARDGHRVSTEAFF. The chain joins TRBV20-1 to TRBJ1-1, with D possibly being TRBD1 (6 bases). Trimming took 3 bases from V and 4 from J, leaving 18 bases between them. This CDR3 is 15 amino acids long. Per germline, CDR1 DFQATT and CDR2 SNEGSKA (reference sequence).

This clonotype came up a few times. V is TRBV19 and J is TRBJ2-1; 10 bases agree with TRBD2. TRBJ2-5 matches the DNA end more closely, so the J call is doubtful. The CDR3 covers 13 residues. CDR1 is LNHDA, CDR2 SQIVND, per germline (reference sequence). CDR3 amino acids: CASSTSGSVTQYF. In DNA, the CDR3 is TGTGCCAGTAGTACTAGCGGGAGCGTGACCCAGTACTTC.

This clonotype appeared a few times. The gene calls are TRBV6-5 and TRBJ2-1; 9 positions agree with TRBD1. CDR1 and CDR2 from the germline V gene are MNHEY and SVGAGI. The CDR3 length is 15 residues. V lost 5 bases and J lost 3; bases outside the gene matches: 5. The CDR3, as DNA: TGTGCCAGCAGTAAGAAGACAGGGGGCTACAATGAGCAGTTCTTC. Protein: CASSKKTGGYNEQFF.